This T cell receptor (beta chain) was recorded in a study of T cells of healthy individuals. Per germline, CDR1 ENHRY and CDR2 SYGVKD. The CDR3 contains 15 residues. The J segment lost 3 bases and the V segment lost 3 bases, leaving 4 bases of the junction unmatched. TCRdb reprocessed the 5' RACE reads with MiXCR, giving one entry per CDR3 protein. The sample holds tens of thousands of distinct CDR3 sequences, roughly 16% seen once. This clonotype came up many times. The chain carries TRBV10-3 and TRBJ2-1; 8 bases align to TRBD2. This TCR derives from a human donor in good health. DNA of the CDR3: TGTGCCATCAGTGACGTAGCGGGAAACTACAATGAGCAGTTCTTC. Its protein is CAISDVAGNYNEQFF.